The T cell receptor beta chain under discussion was sequenced for a study of PD-1 blockade in classical Hodgkin lymphoma. Study in general: Administration of nivolumab to patients was at 3 mg/kg intravenously every 2 weeks. Regarding the study as a whole: Relapsed/refractory patients reportedly had the lowest baseline TCR diversity, below newly diagnosed patients, who were below healthy donors.

The assay was immunoSEQ multiplex PCR, and TCRdb's table has in-frame clones only and misses some. Of some 15,000 clones listed, 75% to 90% are singletons. Worth noting for this clone: What it binds is not known.

Every patient had relapsed following autologous stem cell transplantation, and cohorts differed in brentuximab vedotin exposure. Patients' outcomes at their best amounted to complete response, partial response or progressive disease. The CDR3 has 18 residues. Trimming at V came to 5 bases and at J to 5 bases, leaving 10 bases not matched to a gene. CDR1 SGHTA and CDR2 FQGTGA come from the germline V gene. This chain joins TRBV7-3 and TRBJ2-1; TRBD2 matches 15 bases. Material: peripheral blood mononuclear cells (PBMCs), obtained before the second cycle of nivolumab. The sequence derives from a human donor with classical Hodgkin lymphoma. The CDR3 DNA reads as TGTGCCAGCAGCCCCGGGACTAGCGGGGGGCAACCCCACAATGAGCAGTTCTTC. Its protein is CASSPGTSGGQPHNEQFF.